The sequence of this T cell receptor beta chain was determined in a study of T cell responses to AZD1222 COVID-19 vaccine. Study conclusions and caveats: Baseline seropositives among AZD1222 recipients totaled only six. White British ancestry dominated among donors, who included more females, and clonal diversity was possibly underestimated. Increases in Spike-specific TCR breadth and depth were seen after two AZD1222 doses.

Profiling relied on immunoSEQ multiplex PCR, and the TCRdb table lists in-frame clones only, not all of them. This sample has about 150,000 clones; around nine tenths occur once, and the top ten carry 5.5% to 7%. With respect to this clone: What it binds is not known.

The CDR3 contains 15 residues. V lost 6 bases to trimming and J lost 4 bases; unmatched junction nucleotides: 9. Germline V gene lookup returns CDR1 LNHDA and CDR2 SQIVND (reference sequence). V is TRBV19 and J is TRBJ2-3; 8 nucleotides line up with TRBD2. The receptor was isolated from an adult who had recovered from COVID-19. The material sequenced was peripheral blood, taken after recovery from COVID-19. Here the CDR3 reads CASSRREGWADTQYF. In nucleotides, the CDR3 is TGTGCCAGTAGCAGACGGGAGGGCTGGGCAGATACGCAGTATTTT.